This TCR beta chain is drawn from a study of T cells after yellow fever vaccination. Whole-study findings and limits: Weaker overall was a secondary response that nonetheless peaked faster, on day 5 versus 15.

Production of TCR cDNA was by 5'RACE template switching, which also added a universal primer site and UMIs. MiXCR was run by TCRdb on the 5' RACE reads, yielding one entry per CDR3 protein. Of just over 300,000 distinct CDR3 sequences in the sample, approximately 3.9% were seen once. This clonotype was detected many times. Its antigen is not known. V lost 7 bases and J lost 3, with 25 bases in between. Germline-derived CDR1 and CDR2 are LNHDA and SQIVND (reference sequence). The CDR3 sequence is 18 residues long. This TCR came from a young man who received the YFV17D yellow fever vaccine. Sequences were derived from PBMCs, sampled on the day of the yellow fever booster vaccination. The genes are TRBV19 and TRBJ1-5; maybe TRBD1 (5 bases). Here the CDR3 DNA reads TGTGCCAGTACCAATGGAGAAGGGGCTGCAGGTGTCAATCAGCCCCAGCATTTT. It translates to CASTNGEGAAGVNQPQHF. The complete variable domain, with remaining parts taken from reference TRBV19 and TRBJ1-5, reads DGGITQSPKYLFRKEGQNVTLSCEQNLNHDAMYWYRQDPGQGLRLIYYSQIVNDFQKGDIAEGYSVSREKKESFPLTVTSAQKNPTAFYLCASTNGEGAAGVNQPQHFGDGTRLSIL.